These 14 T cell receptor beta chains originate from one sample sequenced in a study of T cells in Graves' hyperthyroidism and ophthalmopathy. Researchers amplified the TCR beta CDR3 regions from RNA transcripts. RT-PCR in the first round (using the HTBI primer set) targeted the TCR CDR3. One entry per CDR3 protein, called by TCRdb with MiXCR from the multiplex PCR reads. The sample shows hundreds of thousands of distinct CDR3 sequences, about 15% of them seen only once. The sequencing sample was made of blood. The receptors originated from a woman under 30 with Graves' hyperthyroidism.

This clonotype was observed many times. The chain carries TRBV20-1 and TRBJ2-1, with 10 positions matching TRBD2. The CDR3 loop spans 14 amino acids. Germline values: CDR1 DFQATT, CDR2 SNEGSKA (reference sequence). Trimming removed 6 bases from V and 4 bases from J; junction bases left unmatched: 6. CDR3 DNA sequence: TGCAGTGCGAAACTAGCGGGACCATACAATGAGCAGTTCTTC. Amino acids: CSAKLAGPYNEQFF.

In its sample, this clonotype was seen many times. The DNA of the CDR3 is TGTGCCAGCACCGTGGGACAGCAAAACTATGGCTACACCTTC. Translation gives CASTVGQQNYGYTF. The chain recombines TRBV12-3 or TRBV12-4 with TRBJ1-2, with 7 bases lining up with TRBD1. CDR3 length: 14 residues. With 7 bases clipped from V and 2 bases from J, the junction kept 7 bases outside the gene matches.

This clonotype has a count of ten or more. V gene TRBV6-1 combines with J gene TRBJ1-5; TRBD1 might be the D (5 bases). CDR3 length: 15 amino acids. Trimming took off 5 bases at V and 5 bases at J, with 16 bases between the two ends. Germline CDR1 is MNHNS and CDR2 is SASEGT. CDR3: CASSYGGSPHQPQHF. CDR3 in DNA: TGTGCCAGCAGTTACGGGGGGAGCCCGCATCAGCCCCAGCATTTT.

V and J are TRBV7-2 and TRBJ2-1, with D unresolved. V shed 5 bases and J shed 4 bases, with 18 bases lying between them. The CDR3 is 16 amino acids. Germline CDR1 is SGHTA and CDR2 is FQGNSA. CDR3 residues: CASSLNTKWGYNEQFF. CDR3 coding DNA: TGTGCCAGCAGCCTCAACACCAAGTGGGGTTACAATGAGCAGTTCTTC. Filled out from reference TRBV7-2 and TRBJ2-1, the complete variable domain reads GAGVSQSPSNKVTEKGKDVELRCDPISGHTALYWYRQSLGQGLEFLIYFQGNSAPDKSGLPSDRFSAERTGGSVSTLTIQRTQQEDSAVYLCASSLNTKWGYNEQFFGPGTRLTVL.

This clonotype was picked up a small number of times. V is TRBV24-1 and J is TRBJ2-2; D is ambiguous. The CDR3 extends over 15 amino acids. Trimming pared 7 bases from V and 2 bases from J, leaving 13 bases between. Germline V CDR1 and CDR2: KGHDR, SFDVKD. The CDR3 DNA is TGTGCCACCAGCCACGAAAAGAAAAACACCGGGGAGCTGTTTTTT. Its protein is CATSHEKKNTGELFF.

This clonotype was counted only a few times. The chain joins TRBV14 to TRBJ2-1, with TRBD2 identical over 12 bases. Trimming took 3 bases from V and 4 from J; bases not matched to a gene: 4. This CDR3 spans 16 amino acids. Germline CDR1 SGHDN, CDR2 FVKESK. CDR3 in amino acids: CASSQGLAGVYNEQFF. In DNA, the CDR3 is TGTGCCAGCAGCCAGGGACTAGCGGGTGTATACAATGAGCAGTTCTTC.

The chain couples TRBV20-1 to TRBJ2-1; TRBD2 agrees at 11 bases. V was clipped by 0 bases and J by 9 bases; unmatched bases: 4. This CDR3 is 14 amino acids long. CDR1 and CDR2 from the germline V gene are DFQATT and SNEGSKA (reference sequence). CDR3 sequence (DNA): TGCAGTGCTAGAGATAGCGGGAGGGCCAGTGAGCAGTTCTTC. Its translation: CSARDSGRASEQFF.

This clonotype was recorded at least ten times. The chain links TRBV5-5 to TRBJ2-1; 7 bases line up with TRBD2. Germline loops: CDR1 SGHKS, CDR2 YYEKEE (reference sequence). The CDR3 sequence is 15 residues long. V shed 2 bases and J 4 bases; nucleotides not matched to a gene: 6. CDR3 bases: TGTGCCAGCAGCTTCAGCGGGACCCAATACAATGAGCAGTTCTTC. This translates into CASSFSGTQYNEQFF.

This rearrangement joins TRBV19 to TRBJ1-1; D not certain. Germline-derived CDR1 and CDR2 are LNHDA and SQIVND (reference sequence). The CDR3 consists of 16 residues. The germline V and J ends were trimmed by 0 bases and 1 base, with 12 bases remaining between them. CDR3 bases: TGTGCCAGTAGTATAGAGGAGCCAGCCTGGAACACTGAAGCTTTCTTT. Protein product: CASSIEEPAWNTEAFF.

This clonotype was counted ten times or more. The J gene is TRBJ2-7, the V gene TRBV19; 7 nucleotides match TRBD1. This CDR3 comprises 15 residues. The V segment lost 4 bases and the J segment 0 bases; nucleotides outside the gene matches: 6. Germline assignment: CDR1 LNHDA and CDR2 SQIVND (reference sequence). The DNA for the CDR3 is TGTGCCAGTAGTACGTCGGGGACAGCCTCCTACGAGCAGTACTTC. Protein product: CASSTSGTASYEQYF.

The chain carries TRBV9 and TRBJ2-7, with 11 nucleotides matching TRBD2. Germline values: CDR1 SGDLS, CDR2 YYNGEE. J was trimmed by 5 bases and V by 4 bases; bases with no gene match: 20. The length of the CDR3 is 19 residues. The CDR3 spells CASSRGVGVAGGPPNEQYF. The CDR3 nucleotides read TGTGCCAGCAGCCGAGGGGTGGGAGTAGCGGGAGGGCCTCCCAACGAGCAGTACTTC.

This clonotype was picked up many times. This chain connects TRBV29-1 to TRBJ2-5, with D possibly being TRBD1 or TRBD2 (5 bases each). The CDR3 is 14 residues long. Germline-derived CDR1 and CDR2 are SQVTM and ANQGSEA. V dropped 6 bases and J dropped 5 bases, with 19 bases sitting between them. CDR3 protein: CSVERDGGRETQYF. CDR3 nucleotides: TGCAGCGTGGAGAGGGACGGAGGTCGGGAGACCCAGTACTTC. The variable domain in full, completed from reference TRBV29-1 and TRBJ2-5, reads SAVISQKPSRDICQRGTSLTIQCQVDSQVTMMFWYRQQPGQSLTLIATANQGSEATYESGFVIDKFPISRPNLTFSTLTVSNMSPEDSSIYLCSVERDGGRETQYFGPGTRLLVL.

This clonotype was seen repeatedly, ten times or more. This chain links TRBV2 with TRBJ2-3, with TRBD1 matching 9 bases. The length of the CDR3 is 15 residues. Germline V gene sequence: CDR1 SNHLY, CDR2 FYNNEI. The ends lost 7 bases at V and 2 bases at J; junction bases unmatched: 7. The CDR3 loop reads CASIRTGGPTDTQYF. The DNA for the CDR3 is TGTGCCAGCATCCGAACAGGGGGCCCCACAGATACGCAGTATTTT.

CDR3 bases: TGTGCCAGCAGACGACTAGCCAATAAGAACACCGGGGAGCTGTTTTTT. This encodes CASRRLANKNTGELFF. The genes are TRBV6-1 and TRBJ2-2, with 7 nucleotides matching TRBD2. After removal of 6 bases from V and 1 base from J, the junction contained 8 bases not matched to a gene. The length of the CDR3 is 16 residues. CDR1 and CDR2 from the germline V gene are MNHNS and SASEGT.